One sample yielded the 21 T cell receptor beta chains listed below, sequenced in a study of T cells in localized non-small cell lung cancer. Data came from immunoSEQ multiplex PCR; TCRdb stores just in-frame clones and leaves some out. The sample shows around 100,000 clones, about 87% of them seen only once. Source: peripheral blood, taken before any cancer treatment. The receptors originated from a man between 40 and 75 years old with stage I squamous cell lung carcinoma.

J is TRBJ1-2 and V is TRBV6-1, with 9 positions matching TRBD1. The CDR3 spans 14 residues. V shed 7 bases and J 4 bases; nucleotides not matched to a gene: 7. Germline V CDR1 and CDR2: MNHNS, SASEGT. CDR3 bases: TGTGCCAGCATTTCCGGGACAGGGTTCTATGGCTACACCTTC. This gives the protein CASISGTGFYGYTF.

The DNA for the CDR3 is TGCGCCAGCAGCTCATCAGGGGCCGTGGGCACTGAAGCTTTCTTT. This translates into CASSSSGAVGTEAFF. The rearrangement joins TRBV5-1 to TRBJ1-1; D might be TRBD1 (6 bases). With 3 bases removed from V and 4 bases from J, the gap between germline ends came to 16 bases. CDR3 length equals 15 residues. Per germline, CDR1 SGHRS and CDR2 YFSETQ.

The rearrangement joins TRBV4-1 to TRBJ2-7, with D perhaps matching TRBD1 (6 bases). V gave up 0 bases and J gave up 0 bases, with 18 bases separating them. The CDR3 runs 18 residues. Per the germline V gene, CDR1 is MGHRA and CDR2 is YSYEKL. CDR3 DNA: TGCGCCAGCAGCCAAGATGGAAGTAGGACAGCCACCTCCTACGAGCAGTACTTC. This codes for CASSQDGSRTATSYEQYF.

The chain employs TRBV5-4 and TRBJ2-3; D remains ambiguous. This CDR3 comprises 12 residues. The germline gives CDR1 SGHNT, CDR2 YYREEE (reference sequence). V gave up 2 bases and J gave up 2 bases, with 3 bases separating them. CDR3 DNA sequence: TGTGCCAGCAGCTTTTACACAGATACGCAGTATTTT. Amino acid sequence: CASSFYTDTQYF.

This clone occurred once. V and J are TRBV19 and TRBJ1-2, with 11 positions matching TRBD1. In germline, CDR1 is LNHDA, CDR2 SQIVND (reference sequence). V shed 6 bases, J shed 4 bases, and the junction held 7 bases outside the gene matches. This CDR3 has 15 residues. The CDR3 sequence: CASRPGTGGAYGYTF. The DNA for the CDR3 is TGTGCCAGTAGACCCGGGACAGGGGGTGCCTATGGCTACACCTTC.

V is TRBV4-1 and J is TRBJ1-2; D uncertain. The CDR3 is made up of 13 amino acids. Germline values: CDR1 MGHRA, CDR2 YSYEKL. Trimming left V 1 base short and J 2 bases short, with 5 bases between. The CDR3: CASSQGRNYGYTF. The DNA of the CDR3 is TGCGCCAGCAGCCAAGGGCGGAACTATGGCTACACCTTC.

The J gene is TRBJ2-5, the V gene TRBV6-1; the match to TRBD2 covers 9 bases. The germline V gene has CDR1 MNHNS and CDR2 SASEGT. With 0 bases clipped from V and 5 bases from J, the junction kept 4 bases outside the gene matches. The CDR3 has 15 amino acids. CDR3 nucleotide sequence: TGTGCCAGCAGTGAAGCGGCGGGGGGGTCTGAGACCCAGTACTTC. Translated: CASSEAAGGSETQYF.

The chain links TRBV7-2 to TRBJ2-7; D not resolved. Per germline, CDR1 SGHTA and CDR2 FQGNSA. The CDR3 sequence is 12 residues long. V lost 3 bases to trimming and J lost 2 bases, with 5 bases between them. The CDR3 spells CASSLGTYEQYF. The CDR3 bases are TGTGCCAGCAGCTTGGGGACCTACGAGCAGTACTTC.

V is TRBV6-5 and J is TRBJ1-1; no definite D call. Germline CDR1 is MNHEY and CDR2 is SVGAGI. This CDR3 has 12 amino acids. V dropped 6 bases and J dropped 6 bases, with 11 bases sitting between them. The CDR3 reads CASSRTGAEAFF. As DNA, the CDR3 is TGTGCCAGCAGCCGTACCGGGGCTGAAGCTTTCTTT.

CDR3 amino acids: CASSQGAGTPLDLYGYTF. The CDR3 DNA reads TGTGCCAGCAGCCAAGGGGCAGGGACACCTCTAGACCTGTATGGCTACACCTTC. The chain couples TRBV4-2 to TRBJ1-2; perhaps TRBD1 as D (6 bases). CDR1 is LGHNA and CDR2 is YNFKEQ in the germline V gene. CDR3 length: 18 amino acids. The V and J ends lost 1 base and 5 bases respectively, with 23 bases between them.

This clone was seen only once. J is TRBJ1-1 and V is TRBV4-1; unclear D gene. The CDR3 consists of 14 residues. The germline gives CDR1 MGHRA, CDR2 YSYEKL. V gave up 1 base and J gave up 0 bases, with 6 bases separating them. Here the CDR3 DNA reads TGCGCCAGCAGCCAAGGGTTGGTGAACACTGAAGCTTTCTTT. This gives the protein CASSQGLVNTEAFF.

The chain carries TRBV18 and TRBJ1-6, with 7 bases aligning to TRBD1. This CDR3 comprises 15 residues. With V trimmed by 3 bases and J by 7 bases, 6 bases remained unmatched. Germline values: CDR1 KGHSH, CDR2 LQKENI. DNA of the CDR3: TGTGCCAGCTCACCGGGGACAGTTGGGAATTCACCCCTCCACTTT. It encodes CASSPGTVGNSPLHF.

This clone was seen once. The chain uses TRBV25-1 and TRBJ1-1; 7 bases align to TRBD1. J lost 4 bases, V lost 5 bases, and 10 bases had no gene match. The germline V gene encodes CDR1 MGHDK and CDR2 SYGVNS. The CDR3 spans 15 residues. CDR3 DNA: TGTGCCAGCAGTCACTACCGCAGGGGGACCACTGAAGCTTTCTTT. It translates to CASSHYRRGTTEAFF.

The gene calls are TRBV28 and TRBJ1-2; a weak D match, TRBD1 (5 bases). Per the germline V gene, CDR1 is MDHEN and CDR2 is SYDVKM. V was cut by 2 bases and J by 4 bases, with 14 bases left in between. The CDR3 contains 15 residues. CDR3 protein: CASSLIRGFGYGYTF. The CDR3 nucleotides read TGTGCCAGCAGTTTAATAAGGGGCTTTGGCTATGGCTACACCTTC.

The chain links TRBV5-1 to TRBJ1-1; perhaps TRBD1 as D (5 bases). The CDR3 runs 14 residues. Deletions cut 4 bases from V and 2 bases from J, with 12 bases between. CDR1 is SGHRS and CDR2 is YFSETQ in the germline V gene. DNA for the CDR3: TGCGCCAGCAGCAGGGACCTCAGAAACACTGAAGCTTTCTTT. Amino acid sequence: CASSRDLRNTEAFF.

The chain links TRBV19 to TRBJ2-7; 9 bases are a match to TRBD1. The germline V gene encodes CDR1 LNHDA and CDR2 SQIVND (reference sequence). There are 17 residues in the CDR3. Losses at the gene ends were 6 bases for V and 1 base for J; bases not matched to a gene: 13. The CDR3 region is CASSDQGQGRSSYEQYF. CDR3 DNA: TGTGCCAGTAGCGATCAGGGACAGGGAAGGTCGTCCTACGAGCAGTACTTC.

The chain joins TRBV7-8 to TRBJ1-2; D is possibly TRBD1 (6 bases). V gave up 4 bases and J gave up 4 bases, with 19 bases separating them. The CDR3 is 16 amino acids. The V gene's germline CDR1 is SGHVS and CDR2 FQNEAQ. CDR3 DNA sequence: TGTGCCAGCAGCTCCCCGAGGGGGAGGGAGTCCTATGGCTACACCTTC. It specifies CASSSPRGRESYGYTF.

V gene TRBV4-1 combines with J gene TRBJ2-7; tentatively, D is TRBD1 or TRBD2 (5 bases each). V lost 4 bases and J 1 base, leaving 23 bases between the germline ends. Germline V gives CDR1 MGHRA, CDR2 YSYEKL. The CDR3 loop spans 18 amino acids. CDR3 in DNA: TGCGCCAGCAGCCCAGCCCGGGGCGGAGAGAAACGATCCTACGAGCAGTACTTC. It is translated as CASSPARGGEKRSYEQYF.

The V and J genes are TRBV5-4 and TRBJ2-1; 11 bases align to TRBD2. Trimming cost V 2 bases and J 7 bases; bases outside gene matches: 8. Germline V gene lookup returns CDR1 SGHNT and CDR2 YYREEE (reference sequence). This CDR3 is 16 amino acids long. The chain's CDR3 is CASSLLSGGAGNEQFF. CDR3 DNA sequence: TGTGCCAGCAGCTTACTTAGCGGGGGGGCTGGGAATGAGCAGTTCTTC.

CDR3 sequence: CASTPPGRGLGEQYF. In DNA, the CDR3 is TGTGCCAGCACCCCCCCCGGCAGGGGGCTGGGGGAGCAGTACTTC. The chain recombines TRBV28 with TRBJ2-7; the match to TRBD1 covers 8 bases. Germline values: CDR1 MDHEN, CDR2 SYDVKM. This CDR3 has 15 residues. The ends lost 7 bases at V and 7 bases at J; junction bases unmatched: 15.

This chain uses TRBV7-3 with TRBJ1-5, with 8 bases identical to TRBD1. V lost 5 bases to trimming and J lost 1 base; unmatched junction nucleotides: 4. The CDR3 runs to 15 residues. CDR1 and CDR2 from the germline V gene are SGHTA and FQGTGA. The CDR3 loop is CASSPRQGSNQPQHF. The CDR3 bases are TGTGCCAGCAGCCCGCGACAGGGGAGCAATCAGCCCCAGCATTTT.